This T cell receptor (beta chain) was identified during a study of CD8+ T cells in alopecia areata. Broader study findings: Between patients, shared TCR sequences were less clear than in mice. This was possibly due in part to HLA diversity in the patient population.

This clone is medium-sized within its sample. The antigen is not known. V was pared by 4 bases and J by 2 bases, with 13 bases between. Germline values: CDR1 MDHEN, CDR2 SYDVKM. The CDR3 length is 15 residues. The authors extracted RNA and reverse transcribed it into cDNA as the sequencing template. Method: immunoSEQ multiplex PCR; TCRdb's copy keeps in-frame clones and lacks some. Here the sample spans around 29,000 clones, 65% to 80% being singletons. The sample comprised NKG2D-low CD8+ T cells sorted from blood. The sequence was obtained from a human donor with alopecia areata. This sequence joins TRBV28 and TRBJ2-3; TRBD1 or TRBD2 may be the D gene (5 bases each). The CDR3 sequence is CASSSGTLDTDTQYF. The CDR3 nucleotides are TGTGCCAGCAGTTCCGGGACCCTAGACACAGATACGCAGTATTTT.